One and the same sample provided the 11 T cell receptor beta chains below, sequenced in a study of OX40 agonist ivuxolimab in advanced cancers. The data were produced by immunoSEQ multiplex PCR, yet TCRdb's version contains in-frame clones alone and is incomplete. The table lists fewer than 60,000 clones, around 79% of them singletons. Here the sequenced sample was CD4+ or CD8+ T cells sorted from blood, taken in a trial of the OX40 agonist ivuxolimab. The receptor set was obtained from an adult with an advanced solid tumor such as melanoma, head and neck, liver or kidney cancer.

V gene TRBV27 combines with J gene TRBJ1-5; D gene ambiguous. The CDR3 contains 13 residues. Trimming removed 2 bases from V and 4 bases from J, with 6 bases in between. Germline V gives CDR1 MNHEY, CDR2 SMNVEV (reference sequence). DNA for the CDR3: TGTGCCAGCAGTTTAGGCAGGAATCAGCCCCAGCATTTT. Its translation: CASSLGRNQPQHF.

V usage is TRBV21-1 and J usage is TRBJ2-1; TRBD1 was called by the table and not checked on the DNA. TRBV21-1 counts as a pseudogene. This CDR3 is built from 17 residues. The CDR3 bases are TGTGCCAGCAGGCCCGACCCCTCAACACAGGGGAACAATGAGCAGTTCTTC. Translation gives CASRPDPSTQGNNEQFF.

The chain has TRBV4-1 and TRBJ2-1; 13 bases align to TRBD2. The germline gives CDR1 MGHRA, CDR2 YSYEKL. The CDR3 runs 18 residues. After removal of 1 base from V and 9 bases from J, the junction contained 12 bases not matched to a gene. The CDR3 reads CASSQVDMGLAGSGEQFF. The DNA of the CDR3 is TGCGCCAGCAGCCAAGTCGATATGGGACTAGCGGGATCCGGTGAGCAGTTCTTC.

The CDR3: CASIGEMNTEAFF. In nucleotides, the CDR3 is TGTGCCAGCATAGGGGAGATGAACACTGAAGCTTTCTTT. The rearrangement links TRBV2 to TRBJ1-1; maybe TRBD1 (5 bases). The CDR3 length is 13 residues. Germline V gene data show CDR1 as SNHLY and CDR2 as FYNNEI. V lost 7 bases and J lost 0, with 9 bases in between.

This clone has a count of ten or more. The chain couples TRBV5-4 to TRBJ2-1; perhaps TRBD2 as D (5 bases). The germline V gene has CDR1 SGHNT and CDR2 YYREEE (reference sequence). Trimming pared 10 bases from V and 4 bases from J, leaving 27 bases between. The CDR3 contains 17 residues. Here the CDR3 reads CASTLFDYGGIYNEQFF. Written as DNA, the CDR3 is TGTGCCTCAACCCTCTTTGACTATGGCGGCATTTACAATGAGCAGTTCTTC.

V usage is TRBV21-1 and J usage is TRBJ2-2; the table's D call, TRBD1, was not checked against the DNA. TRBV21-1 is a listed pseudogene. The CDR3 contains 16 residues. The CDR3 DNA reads TGTGCCAGCAGCAAAAAGGGGTGTTGGGACACCGGGGAGCTGTTTTTT. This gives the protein CASSKKGCWDTGELFF.

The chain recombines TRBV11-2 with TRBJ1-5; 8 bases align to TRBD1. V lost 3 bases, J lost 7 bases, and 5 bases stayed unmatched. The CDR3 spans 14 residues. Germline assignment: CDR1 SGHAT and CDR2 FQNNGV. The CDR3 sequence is CASSFVTGEQPQHF. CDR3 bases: TGTGCCAGCAGCTTCGTGACAGGGGAGCAGCCCCAGCATTTT.

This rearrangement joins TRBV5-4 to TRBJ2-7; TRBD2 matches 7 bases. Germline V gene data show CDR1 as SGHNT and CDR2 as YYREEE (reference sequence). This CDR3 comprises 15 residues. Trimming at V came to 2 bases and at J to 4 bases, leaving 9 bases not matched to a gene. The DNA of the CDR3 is TGTGCCAGCAGCTTCCGGGCTAGCGGAGGTTACGAGCAGTACTTC. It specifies CASSFRASGGYEQYF. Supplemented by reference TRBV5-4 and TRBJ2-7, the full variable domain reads ETGVTQSPTHLIKTRGQQVTLRCSSQSGHNTVSWYQQALGQGPQFIFQYYREEENGRGNFPPRFSGLQFPNYSSELNVNALELDDSALYLCASSFRASGGYEQYFGPGTRLTVT.

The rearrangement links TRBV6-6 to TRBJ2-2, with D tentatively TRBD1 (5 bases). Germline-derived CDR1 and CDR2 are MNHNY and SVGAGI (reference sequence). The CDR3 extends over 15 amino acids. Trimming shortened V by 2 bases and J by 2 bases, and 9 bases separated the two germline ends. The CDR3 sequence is CASSYGQGNTGELFF. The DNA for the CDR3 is TGTGCCAGCAGTTACGGGCAGGGTAACACCGGGGAGCTGTTTTTT.

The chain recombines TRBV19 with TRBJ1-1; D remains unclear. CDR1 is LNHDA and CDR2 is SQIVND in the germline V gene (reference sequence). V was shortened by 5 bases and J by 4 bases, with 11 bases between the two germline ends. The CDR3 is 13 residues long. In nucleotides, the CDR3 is TGTGCCAGTAGTTCAAAGGGTATCACTGAAGCTTTCTTT. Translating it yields CASSSKGITEAFF. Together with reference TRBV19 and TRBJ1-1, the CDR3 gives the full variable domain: DGGITQSPKYLFRKEGQNVTLSCEQNLNHDAMYWYRQDPGQGLRLIYYSQIVNDFQKGDIAEGYSVSREKKESFPLTVTSAQKNPTAFYLCASSSKGITEAFFGQGTRLTVV.

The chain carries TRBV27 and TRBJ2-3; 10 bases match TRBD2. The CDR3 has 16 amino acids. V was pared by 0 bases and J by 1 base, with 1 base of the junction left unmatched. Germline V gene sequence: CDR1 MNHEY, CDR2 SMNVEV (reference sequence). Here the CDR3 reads CASSLSLAGGTDTQYF. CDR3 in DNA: TGTGCCAGCAGTTTATCCCTAGCGGGGGGCACAGATACGCAGTATTTT.